This T cell receptor beta chain appears in the sequencing data of a study of blood T cell repertoires in COVID-19. Germline CDR1 SGHDN, CDR2 FVKESK. V was cut by 6 bases and J by 5 bases, with 19 bases left in between. The CDR3 has 15 amino acids. TCRdb's copy holds only in-frame clones and misses some; the assay was immunoSEQ multiplex PCR. This sample has 150,000 to 170,000 clones, with about three quarters found just once. The origin of this receptor is a man older than 75 with acute or convalescent COVID-19. The chain employs TRBV14 and TRBJ2-5; the D is unclear. The specimen sequenced was peripheral blood. This CDR3 is CASSHLIYQRETQYF. In DNA, the CDR3 is TGTGCCAGCAGTCACCTCATTTATCAGAGGGAGACCCAGTACTTC.